This T cell receptor beta chain was documented in a study of cytomegalovirus exposure and HLA in healthy donors. Study-wide points: No immune exposure information besides CMV serostatus was available.

PCR was performed using 60 Vbeta and 13 Jbeta primers. Sequencing used immunoSEQ multiplex PCR; TCRdb keeps in-frame clones, though not all of them. This sample has around 150,000 clones, with approximately 80% found just once. This clone turned up a few times. Antigen specificity is unknown. Sequenced sample: PBMCs. The TCR sequence derives from a man aged 40-49 years in good health and CMV-seronegative.

The CDR3 region has the DNA TGTGCCTGGAGTGTACTTAACAGGGGAGAGACCCAGTACTTC. Translated, it gives CAWSVLNRGETQYF. The genes are TRBV30 and TRBJ2-5, with 7 bases matching TRBD1. The CDR3 runs 14 residues. Germline CDR1 and CDR2: GTSNPN and SVGIG (reference sequence). The trim removed 0 bases at V and 4 bases at J, leaving 5 bases unmatched.